These 26 T cell receptor beta chains were all obtained from the same sample, sequenced in a study of T cells expressing NK-cell markers (dated by TCRdb to the early 2020s). Receptors were amplified or captured by 5' RACE. TCRdb shows the sequencer as Illumina HiSeq 2000. TCRdb reprocessed the reads and lists each CDR3 protein sequence as a single entry, with no DNA. The table for this sample shows about 120,000 distinct CDR3 sequences. The ten biggest clones cover about 18% of the sample. Sequenced: blood T cells: a sorted CD56 or NKG2C T cell subset, CD4+ or CD8+ T cells, or bulk PBMC T cells (not recorded which). These receptors originate from a woman aged 18-69 years in good health.

This clonotype registers large by frequency. The genes are TRBV9 and TRBJ2-1; the TCRdb call, TRBD1, lacks DNA for checking. The CDR3 has 12 residues. In germline, CDR1 is SGDLS, CDR2 YYNGEE. CDR3 sequence reads: CASSPGQNEQFF. Full variable domain (rest looked up from reference TRBV9 and TRBJ2-1): DSGVTQTPKHLITATGQRVTLRCSPRSGDLSVYWYQQSLDQGLQFLIQYYNGEERAKGNILERFSAQQFPDLHSELNLSSLELGDSALYFCASSPGQNEQFFGPGTRLTVL.

The chain employs TRBV14 and TRBJ2-7; the TRBD1 assignment by TCRdb is unverifiable without DNA. In germline, CDR1 is SGHDN, CDR2 FVKESK. This CDR3 has 15 amino acids. The CDR3 is CASSHFQGWVYEQYF.

The genes are TRBV19 and TRBJ2-2; TCRdb picks TRBD2, but there is no DNA to check that call. The CDR3 length is 15 residues. CDR1 is LNHDA and CDR2 is SQIVND in the germline V gene (reference sequence). Here the CDR3 reads CATTLGHTNTGELFF.

The V and J genes are TRBV30 and TRBJ2-3; without DNA, the TCRdb call of TRBD2 cannot be checked. The V gene's germline CDR1 is GTSNPN and CDR2 SVGIG (reference sequence). This CDR3 spans 16 amino acids. CDR3: CAWSVFASGGADTQYF.

V and J are TRBV7-9 and TRBJ2-2; TCRdb's D call, TRBD2, is unchecked because there is no DNA. CDR1 and CDR2 from the germline V gene are SEHNR and FQNEAQ (reference sequence). This CDR3 comprises 17 residues. This CDR3 is CASSLWLGGPNTGELFF.

The chain links TRBV4-3 to TRBJ2-3. The CDR3 sequence is 14 residues long. CDR1 LGHNA and CDR2 YSLEER come from the germline V gene. Here the CDR3 reads CASSQGAVSDTQYF.

V usage is TRBV7-9 and J usage is TRBJ2-5. Germline CDR1 and CDR2: SEHNR and FQNEAQ (reference sequence). The CDR3 totals 15 residues. The CDR3: CASSLARAAQETQYF.

The chain has TRBV4-3 and TRBJ1-4. Looked up from germline, CDR1 is LGHNA and CDR2 is YSLEER. The CDR3 covers 16 residues. The CDR3 reads CASSLKSTPTNEKLFF.

The rearrangement links TRBV15 to TRBJ2-7. The CDR3 runs 12 residues. Germline CDR1 reads LNHNV; CDR2 reads YYDKDF (reference sequence). CDR3 protein: CATSLDGYEQYF.

V gene TRBV7-6 combines with J gene TRBJ1-2; no DNA is available, so the TRBD1 call from TCRdb remains unchecked. This CDR3 spans 13 amino acids. The germline CDR1 and CDR2 sequences are SGHVS and FNYEAQ. The CDR3 sequence: CASSSGQNYGYTF. Drawing the rest from reference TRBV7-6 and TRBJ1-2, the complete variable domain is GAGVSQSPRYKVTKRGQDVALRCDPISGHVSLYWYRQALGQGPEFLTYFNYEAQQDKSGLPNDRFSAERPEGSISTLTIQRTEQRDSAMYRCASSSGQNYGYTFGSGTRLTVV.

V and J are TRBV9 and TRBJ2-7; TCRdb picks TRBD1, but there is no DNA to check that call. The germline CDR1 and CDR2 sequences are SGDLS and YYNGEE. This CDR3 region has 15 residues. CDR3 region: CASSVADSGSYEQYF.

CDR3 region: CSARDSGRALPNNEQFF. The chain is built from TRBV20-1 and TRBJ2-1; TCRdb designates TRBD2, a call that cannot be tested without DNA. Germline V gene lookup returns CDR1 DFQATT and CDR2 SNEGSKA (reference sequence). CDR3 length: 17 amino acids.

The chain joins TRBV25-1 to TRBJ2-1; the TRBD1 assignment by TCRdb is unverifiable without DNA. Germline V CDR1 and CDR2: MGHDK, SYGVNS. The CDR3 contains 13 residues. CDR3: CASTPGGGNEQFF.

This rearrangement joins TRBV7-2 to TRBJ1-6. The CDR3 consists of 17 residues. CDR1 is SGHTA, CDR2 FQGNSA, per germline. The CDR3 protein is CASSEISDSMGLPPLHF.

The chain couples TRBV4-1 to TRBJ2-6. This CDR3 has 15 amino acids. The germline V gene has CDR1 MGHRA and CDR2 YSYEKL. This CDR3 is CASTRDSSGANVLTF.

The chain links TRBV7-8 to TRBJ2-3; absent DNA, TCRdb's TRBD1 call cannot be checked. Germline-derived CDR1 and CDR2 are SGHVS and FQNEAQ. The CDR3 runs 17 residues. This CDR3 reads CASSLPSSGALADTQYF.

The CDR3 sequence is CAALSSDYGYTF. J is TRBJ1-2 and V is TRBV12-3 or TRBV12-4. The CDR3 is 12 residues long.

This chain connects TRBV7-9 to TRBJ2-2; TCRdb names TRBD1, which stays unverified in the absence of DNA. The CDR3 loop spans 16 amino acids. Germline CDR1 and CDR2: SEHNR and FQNEAQ (reference sequence). The CDR3 spells CASSQNRQGDTGELFF.

The V call is TRBV27, the J call TRBJ1-6; no DNA is available, so the TRBD1 call from TCRdb remains unchecked. The germline CDR1 and CDR2 sequences are MNHEY and SMNVEV (reference sequence). This CDR3 has 12 residues. The CDR3 here is CATLTGNSPLHF.

The chain has TRBV29-1 and TRBJ1-2; TCRdb lists TRBD1, though no DNA is available to test this call. This CDR3 is 13 amino acids long. CDR1 is SQVTM, CDR2 ANQGSEA, per germline. The CDR3 here is CSVQGQGDYGYTF. Full variable domain (rest looked up from reference TRBV29-1 and TRBJ1-2): SAVISQKPSRDICQRGTSLTIQCQVDSQVTMMFWYRQQPGQSLTLIATANQGSEATYESGFVIDKFPISRPNLTFSTLTVSNMSPEDSSIYLCSVQGQGDYGYTFGSGTRLTVV.

This rearrangement joins TRBV5-5 to TRBJ2-5. CDR1 SGHKS and CDR2 YYEKEE come from the germline V gene (reference sequence). This CDR3 contains 14 residues. CDR3 amino acids: CASSLVMVEETQYF.

The chain uses TRBV9 and TRBJ2-3; TCRdb indicates TRBD1, and absent DNA this call remains unverified. Germline V gives CDR1 SGDLS, CDR2 YYNGEE. This CDR3 region has 15 residues. CDR3 amino acids: CASSTGTTSTDTQYF.

V and J are TRBV19 and TRBJ1-1; absent DNA, TCRdb's TRBD1 call cannot be checked. CDR3 length: 13 residues. Germline CDR1 reads LNHDA; CDR2 reads SQIVND (reference sequence). The CDR3 spells CASSDSPNTEAFF.

The chain recombines TRBV11-2 with TRBJ2-7; TCRdb lists TRBD2, though no DNA is available to test this call. CDR1 and CDR2 from the germline V gene are SGHAT and FQNNGV. The CDR3 contains 14 residues. CDR3 in amino acids: CASSWGGSVYEQYF.

V is TRBV20-1 and J is TRBJ2-1; TCRdb names TRBD1, which stays unverified in the absence of DNA. CDR1 is DFQATT and CDR2 is SNEGSKA in the germline V gene (reference sequence). This CDR3 is built from 16 residues. CDR3 region: CSARYPGTEFYNEQFF.

The J gene is TRBJ2-7, the V gene TRBV19. The germline V gene encodes CDR1 LNHDA and CDR2 SQIVND (reference sequence). This CDR3 comprises 14 residues. CDR3 sequence: CASSIGRGSYEQYF.